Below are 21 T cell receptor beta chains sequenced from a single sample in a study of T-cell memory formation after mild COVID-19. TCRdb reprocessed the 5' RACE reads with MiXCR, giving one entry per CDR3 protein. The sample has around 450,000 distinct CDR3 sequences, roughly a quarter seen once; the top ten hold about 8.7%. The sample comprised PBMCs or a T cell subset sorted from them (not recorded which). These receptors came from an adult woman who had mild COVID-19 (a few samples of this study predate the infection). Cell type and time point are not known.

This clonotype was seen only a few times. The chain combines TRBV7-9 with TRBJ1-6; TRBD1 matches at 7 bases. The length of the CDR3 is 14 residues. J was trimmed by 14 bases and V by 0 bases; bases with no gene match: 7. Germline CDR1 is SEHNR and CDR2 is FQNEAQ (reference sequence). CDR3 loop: CASSLAIAGGSLHF. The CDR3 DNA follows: TGTGCCAGCAGCTTAGCGATAGCAGGGGGATCCCTCCACTTT.

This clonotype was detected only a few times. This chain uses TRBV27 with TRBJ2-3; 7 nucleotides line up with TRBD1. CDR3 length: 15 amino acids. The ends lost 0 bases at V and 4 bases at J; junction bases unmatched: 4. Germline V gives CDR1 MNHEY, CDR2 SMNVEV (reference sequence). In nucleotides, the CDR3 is TGTGCCAGCAGTTTATCGCTACAGGGGTCAGATACGCAGTATTTT. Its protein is CASSLSLQGSDTQYF.

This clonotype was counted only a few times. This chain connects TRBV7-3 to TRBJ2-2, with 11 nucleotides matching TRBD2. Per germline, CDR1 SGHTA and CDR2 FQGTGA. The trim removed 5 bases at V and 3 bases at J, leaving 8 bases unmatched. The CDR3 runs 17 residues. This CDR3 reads CASSPNPTSGDTGELFF. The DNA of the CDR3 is TGTGCCAGCAGCCCAAACCCGACTAGCGGGGACACCGGGGAGCTGTTTTTT.

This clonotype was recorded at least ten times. The CDR3 spells CATSDFDQSGYTF. In nucleotides, the CDR3 is TGTGCCACCAGTGATTTCGATCAAAGTGGCTACACCTTC. This chain uses TRBV24-1 with TRBJ1-2, with D unclear. From germline, CDR1 is KGHDR and CDR2 SFDVKD. Trimming removed 1 base from V and 7 bases from J, with 9 bases in between. This CDR3 has 13 amino acids.

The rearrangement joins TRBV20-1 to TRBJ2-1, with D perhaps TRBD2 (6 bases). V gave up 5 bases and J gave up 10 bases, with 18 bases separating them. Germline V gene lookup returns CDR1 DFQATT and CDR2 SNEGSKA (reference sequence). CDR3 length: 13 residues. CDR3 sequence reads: CSAESLGSWEQFF. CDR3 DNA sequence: TGCAGTGCTGAAAGCCTCGGGAGTTGGGAGCAGTTCTTC.

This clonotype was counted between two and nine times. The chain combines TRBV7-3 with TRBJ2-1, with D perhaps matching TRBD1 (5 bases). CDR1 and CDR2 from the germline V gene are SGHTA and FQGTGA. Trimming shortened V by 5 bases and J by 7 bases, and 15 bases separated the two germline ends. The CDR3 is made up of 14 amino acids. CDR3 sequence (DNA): TGTGCCAGCAGCCCACGCCTCTCAGGGAATGAGCAGTTCTTC. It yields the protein CASSPRLSGNEQFF.

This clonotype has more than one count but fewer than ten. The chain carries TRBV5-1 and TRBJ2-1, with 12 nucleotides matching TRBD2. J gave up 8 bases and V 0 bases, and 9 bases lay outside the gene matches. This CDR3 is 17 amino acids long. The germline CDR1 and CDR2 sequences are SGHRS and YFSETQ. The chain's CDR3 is CASSLALAGGAVDEQFF. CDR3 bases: TGCGCCAGCAGCTTGGCACTAGCGGGAGGAGCGGTAGATGAGCAGTTCTTC.

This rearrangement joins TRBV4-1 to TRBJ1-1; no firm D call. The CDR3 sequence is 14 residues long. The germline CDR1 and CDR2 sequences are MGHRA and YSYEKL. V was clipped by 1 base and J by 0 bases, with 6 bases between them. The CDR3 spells CASSQGDMNTEAFF. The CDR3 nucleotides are TGCGCCAGCAGCCAAGGCGACATGAACACTGAAGCTTTCTTT.

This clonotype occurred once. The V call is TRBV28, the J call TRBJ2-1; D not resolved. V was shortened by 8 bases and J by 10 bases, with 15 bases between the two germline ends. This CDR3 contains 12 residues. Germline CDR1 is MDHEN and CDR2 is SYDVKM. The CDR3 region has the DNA TGTGCCAGCCAAACCTCAGTCTTGGAGCAGTTCTTC. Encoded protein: CASQTSVLEQFF.

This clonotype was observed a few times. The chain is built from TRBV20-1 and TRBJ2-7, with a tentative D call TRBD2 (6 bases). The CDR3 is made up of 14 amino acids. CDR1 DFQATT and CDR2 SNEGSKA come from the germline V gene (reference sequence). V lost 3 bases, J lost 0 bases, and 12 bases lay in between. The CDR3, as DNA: TGCAGTGCTAGCCCCCCGGGACTCTCCTACGAGCAGTACTTC. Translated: CSASPPGLSYEQYF.

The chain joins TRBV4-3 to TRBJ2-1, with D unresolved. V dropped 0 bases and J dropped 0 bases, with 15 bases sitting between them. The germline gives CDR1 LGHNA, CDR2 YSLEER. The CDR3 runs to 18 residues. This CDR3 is CASSQEGSGLSSYNEQFF. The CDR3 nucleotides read TGCGCCAGCAGCCAAGAAGGGTCTGGGCTGAGCTCCTACAATGAGCAGTTCTTC.

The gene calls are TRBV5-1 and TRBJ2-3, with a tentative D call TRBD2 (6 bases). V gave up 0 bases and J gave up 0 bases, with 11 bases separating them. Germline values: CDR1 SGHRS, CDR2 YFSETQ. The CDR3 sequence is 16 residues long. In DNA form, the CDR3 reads TGCGCCAGCAGCTTGGCCTTAGCGGCAAGCACAGATACGCAGTATTTT. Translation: CASSLALAASTDTQYF.

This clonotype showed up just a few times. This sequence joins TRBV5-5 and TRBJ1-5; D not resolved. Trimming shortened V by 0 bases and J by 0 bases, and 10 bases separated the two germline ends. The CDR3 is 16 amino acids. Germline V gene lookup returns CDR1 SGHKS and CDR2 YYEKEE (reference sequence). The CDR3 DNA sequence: TGTGCCAGCAGCTTGGAGGGCGGATCTAGCAATCAGCCCCAGCATTTT. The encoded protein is CASSLEGGSSNQPQHF.

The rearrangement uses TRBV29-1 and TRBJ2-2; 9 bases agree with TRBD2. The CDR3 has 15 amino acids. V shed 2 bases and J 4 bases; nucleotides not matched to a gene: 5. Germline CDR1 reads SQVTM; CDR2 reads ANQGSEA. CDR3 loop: CSVERAGGFTGELFF. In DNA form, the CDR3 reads TGCAGCGTTGAAAGAGCGGGGGGCTTCACCGGGGAGCTGTTTTTT.

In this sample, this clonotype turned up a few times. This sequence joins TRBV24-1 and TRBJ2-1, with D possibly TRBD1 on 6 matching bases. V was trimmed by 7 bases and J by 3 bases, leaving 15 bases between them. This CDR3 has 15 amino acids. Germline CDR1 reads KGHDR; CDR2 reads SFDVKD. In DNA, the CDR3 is TGTGCCACCAGCCGAGGACAGCGACACTACAATGAGCAGTTCTTC. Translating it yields CATSRGQRHYNEQFF.

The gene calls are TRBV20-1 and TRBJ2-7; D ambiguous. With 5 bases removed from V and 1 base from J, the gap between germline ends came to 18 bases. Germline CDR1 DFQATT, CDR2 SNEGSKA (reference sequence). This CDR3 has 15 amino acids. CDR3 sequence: CSALSASEDSYEQYF. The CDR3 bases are TGCAGTGCTCTCTCGGCCTCGGAAGATTCCTACGAGCAGTACTTC.

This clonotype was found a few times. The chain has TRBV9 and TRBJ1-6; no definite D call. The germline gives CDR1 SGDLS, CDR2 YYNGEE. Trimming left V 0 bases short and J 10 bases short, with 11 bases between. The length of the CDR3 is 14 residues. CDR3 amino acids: CASSVDQAASPLHF. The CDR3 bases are TGTGCCAGCAGCGTAGACCAGGCTGCCTCACCCCTCCACTTT.

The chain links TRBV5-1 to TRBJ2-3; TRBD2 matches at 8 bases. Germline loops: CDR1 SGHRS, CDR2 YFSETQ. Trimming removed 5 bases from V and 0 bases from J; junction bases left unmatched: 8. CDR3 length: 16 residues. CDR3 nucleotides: TGCGCCAGCAGTAAAATAGCGGGGCCTAGCACAGATACGCAGTATTTT. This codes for CASSKIAGPSTDTQYF.

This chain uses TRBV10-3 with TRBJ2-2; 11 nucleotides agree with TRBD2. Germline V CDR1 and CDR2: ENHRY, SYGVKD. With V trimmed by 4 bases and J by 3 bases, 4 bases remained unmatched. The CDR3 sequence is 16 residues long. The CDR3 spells CAISVILAGDTGELFF. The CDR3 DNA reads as TGTGCCATCAGTGTTATACTAGCGGGGGACACCGGGGAGCTGTTTTTT.

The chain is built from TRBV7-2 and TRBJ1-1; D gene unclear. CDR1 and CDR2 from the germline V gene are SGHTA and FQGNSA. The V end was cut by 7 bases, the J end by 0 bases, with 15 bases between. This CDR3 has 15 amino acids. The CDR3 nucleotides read TGTGCCAGCAAACTTCGGCAGTACATGAACACTGAAGCTTTCTTT. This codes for CASKLRQYMNTEAFF.

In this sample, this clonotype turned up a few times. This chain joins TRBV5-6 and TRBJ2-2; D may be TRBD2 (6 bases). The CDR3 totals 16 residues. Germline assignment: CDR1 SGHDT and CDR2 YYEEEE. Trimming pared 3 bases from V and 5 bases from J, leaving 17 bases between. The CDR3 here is CASSSLAEQRTGELFF. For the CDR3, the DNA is TGTGCCAGCAGCTCTTTAGCGGAACAGAGGACCGGGGAGCTGTTTTTT.